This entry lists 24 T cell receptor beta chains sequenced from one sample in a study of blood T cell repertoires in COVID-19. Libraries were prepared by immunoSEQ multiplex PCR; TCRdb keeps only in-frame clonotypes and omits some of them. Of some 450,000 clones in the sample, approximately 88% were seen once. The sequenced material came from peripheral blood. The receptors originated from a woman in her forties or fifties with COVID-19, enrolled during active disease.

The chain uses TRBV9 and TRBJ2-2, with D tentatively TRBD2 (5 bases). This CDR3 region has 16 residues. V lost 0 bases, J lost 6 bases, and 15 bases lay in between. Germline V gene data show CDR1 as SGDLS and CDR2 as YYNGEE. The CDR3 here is CASSVGPSSVAGELFF. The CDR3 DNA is TGTGCCAGCAGCGTAGGTCCTAGCTCGGTCGCCGGGGAGCTGTTTTTT. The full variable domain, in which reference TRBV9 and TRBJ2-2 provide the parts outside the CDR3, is DSGVTQTPKHLITATGQRVTLRCSPRSGDLSVYWYQQSLDQGLQFLIQYYNGEERAKGNILERFSAQQFPDLHSELNLSSLELGDSALYFCASSVGPSSVAGELFFGEGSRLTVL.

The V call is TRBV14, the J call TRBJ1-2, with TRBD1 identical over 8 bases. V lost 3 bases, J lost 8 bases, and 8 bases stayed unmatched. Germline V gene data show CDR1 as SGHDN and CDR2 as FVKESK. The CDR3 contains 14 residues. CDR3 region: CASSQAVQGGGYTF. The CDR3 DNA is TGTGCCAGCAGCCAGGCGGTACAGGGGGGCGGCTACACCTTC. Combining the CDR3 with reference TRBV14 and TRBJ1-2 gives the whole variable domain EAGVTQFPSHSVIEKGQTVTLRCDPISGHDNLYWYRRVMGKEIKFLLHFVKESKQDESGMPNNRFLAERTGGTYSTLKVQPAELEDSGVYFCASSQAVQGGGYTFGSGTRLTVV.

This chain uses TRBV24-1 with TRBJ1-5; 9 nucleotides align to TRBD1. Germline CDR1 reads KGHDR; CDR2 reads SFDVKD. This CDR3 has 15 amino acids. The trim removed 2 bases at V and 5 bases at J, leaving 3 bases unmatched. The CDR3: CATSDSGQGHQPQHF. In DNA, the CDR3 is TGTGCCACCAGTGATTCGGGACAGGGCCATCAGCCCCAGCATTTT.

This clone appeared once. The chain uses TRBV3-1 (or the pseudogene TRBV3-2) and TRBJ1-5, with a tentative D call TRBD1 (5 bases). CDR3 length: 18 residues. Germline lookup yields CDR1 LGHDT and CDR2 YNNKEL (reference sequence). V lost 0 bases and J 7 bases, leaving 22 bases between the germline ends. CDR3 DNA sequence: TGTGCCAGCAGCCAAGACGTAGGGGAAATGGGAAAGGGCCAGCCCCAGCATTTT. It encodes CASSQDVGEMGKGQPQHF.

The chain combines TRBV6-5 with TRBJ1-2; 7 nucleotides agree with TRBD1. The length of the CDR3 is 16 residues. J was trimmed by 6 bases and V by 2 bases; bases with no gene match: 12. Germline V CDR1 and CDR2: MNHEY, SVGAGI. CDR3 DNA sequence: TGTGCCAGCAGTTACGGGACAGAGGTGGGCAACGATGGCTACACCTTC. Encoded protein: CASSYGTEVGNDGYTF.

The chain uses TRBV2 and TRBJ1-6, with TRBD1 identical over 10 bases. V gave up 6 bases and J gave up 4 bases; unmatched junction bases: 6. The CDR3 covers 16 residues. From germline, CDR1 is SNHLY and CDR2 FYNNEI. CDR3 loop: CASRDEGQGYNSPLHF. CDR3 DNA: TGTGCCAGCAGAGACGAGGGACAGGGGTATAATTCACCCCTCCACTTT.

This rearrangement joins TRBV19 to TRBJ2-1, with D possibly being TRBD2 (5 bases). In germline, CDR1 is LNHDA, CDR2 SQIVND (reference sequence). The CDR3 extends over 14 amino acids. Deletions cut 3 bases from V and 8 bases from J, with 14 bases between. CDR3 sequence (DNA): TGTGCCAGTAGTATTAGACGGGATGGAGATGAGCAGTTCTTC. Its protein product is CASSIRRDGDEQFF.

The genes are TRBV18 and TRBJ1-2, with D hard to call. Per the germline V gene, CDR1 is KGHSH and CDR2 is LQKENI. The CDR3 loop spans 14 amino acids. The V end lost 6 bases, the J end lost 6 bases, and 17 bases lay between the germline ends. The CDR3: CASSSGAGGNGYTF. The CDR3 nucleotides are TGTGCCAGCTCTTCCGGAGCCGGAGGAAATGGCTACACCTTC.

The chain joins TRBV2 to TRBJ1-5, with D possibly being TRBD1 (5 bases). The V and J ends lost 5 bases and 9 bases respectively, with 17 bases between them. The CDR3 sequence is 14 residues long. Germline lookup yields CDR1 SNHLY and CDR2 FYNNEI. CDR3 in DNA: TGTGCCAGCAGTTTGGCGGGGACCCACCCGCCCCAGCATTTT. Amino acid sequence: CASSLAGTHPPQHF.

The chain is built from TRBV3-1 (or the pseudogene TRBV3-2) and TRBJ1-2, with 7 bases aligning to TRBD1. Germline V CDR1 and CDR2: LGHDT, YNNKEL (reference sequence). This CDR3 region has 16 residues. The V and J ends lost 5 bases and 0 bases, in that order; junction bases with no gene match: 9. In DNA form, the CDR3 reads TGTGCCAGCAGCAACATTCGGGACAGCCCTAACTATGGCTACACCTTC. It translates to CASSNIRDSPNYGYTF.

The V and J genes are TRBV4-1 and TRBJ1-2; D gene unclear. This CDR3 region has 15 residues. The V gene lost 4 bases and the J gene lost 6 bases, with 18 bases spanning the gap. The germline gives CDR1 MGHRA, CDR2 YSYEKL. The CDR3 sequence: CASSPMEGMSDGYTF. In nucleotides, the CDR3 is TGCGCCAGCAGCCCAATGGAAGGAATGAGCGATGGCTACACCTTC.

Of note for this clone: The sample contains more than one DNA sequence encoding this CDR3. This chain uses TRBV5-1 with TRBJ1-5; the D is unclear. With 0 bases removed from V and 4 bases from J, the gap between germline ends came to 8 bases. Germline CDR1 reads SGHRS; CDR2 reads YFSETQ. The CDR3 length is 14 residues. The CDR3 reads CASSLGDGNQPQHF. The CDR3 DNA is TGCGCCAGCAGCTTGGGAGACGGGAATCAGCCCCAGCATTTT.

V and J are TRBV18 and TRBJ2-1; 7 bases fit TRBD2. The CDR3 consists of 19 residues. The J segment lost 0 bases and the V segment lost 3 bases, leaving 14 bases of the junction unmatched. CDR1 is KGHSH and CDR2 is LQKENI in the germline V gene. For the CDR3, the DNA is TGTGCCAGCTCACCCGCGATAGGGTTAGCGGGTATCTCCTACAATGAGCAGTTCTTC. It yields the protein CASSPAIGLAGISYNEQFF.

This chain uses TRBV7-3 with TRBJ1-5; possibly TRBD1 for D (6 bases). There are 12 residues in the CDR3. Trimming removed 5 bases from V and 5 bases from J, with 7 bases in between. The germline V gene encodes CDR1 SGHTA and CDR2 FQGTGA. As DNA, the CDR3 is TGTGCCAGCAGCAACAGGGATCAGCCCCAGCATTTT. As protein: CASSNRDQPQHF.

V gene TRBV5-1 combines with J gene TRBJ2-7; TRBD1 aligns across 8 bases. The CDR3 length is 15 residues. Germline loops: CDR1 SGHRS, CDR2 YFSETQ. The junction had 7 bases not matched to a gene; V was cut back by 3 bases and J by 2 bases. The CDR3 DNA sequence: TGCGCCAGCAGCTCCTCGGGACAGGTCCCCTACGAGCAGTACTTC. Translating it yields CASSSSGQVPYEQYF.

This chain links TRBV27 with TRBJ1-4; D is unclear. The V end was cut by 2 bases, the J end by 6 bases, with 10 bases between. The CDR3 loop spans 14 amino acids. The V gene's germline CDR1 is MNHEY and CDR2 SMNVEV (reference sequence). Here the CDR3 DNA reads TGTGCCAGCAGTTTACGACTGGTAGATGAAAAACTGTTTTTT. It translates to CASSLRLVDEKLFF.

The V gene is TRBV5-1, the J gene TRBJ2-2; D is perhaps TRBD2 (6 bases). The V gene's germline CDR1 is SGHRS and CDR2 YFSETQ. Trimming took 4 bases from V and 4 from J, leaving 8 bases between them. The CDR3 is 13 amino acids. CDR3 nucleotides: TGCGCCAGCAGCGGGGGGACCACCGGGGAGCTGTTTTTT. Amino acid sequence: CASSGGTTGELFF. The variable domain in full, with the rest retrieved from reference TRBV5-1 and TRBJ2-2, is KAGVTQTPRYLIKTRGQQVTLSCSPISGHRSVSWYQQTPGQGLQFLFEYFSETQRNKGNFPGRFSGRQFSNSRSEMNVSTLELGDSALYLCASSGGTTGELFFGEGSRLTVL.

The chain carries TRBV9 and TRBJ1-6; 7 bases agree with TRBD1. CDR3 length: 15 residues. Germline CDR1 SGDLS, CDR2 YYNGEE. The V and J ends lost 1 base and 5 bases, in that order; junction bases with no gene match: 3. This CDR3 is CASSVTGVDNSPLHF. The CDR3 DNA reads TGTGCCAGCAGCGTAACAGGGGTGGATAATTCACCCCTCCACTTT.

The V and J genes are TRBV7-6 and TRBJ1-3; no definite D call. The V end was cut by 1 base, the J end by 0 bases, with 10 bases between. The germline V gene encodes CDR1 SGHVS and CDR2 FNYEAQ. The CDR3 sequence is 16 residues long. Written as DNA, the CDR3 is TGTGCCAGCAGCTTAGGGAGGGTAAACTCTGGAAACACCATATATTTT. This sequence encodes CASSLGRVNSGNTIYF.

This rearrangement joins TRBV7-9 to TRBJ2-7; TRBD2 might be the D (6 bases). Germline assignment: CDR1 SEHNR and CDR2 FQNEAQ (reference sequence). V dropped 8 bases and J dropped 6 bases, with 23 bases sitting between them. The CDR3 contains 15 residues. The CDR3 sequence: CASGSVSGGAFEQYF. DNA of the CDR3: TGTGCCAGCGGAAGCGTTAGCGGAGGGGCATTCGAGCAGTACTTC.

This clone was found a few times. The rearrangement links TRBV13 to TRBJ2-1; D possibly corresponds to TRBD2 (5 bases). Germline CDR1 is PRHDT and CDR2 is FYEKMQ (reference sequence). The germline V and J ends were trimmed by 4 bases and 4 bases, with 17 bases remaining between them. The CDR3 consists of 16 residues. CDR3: CASSSAISAEYNEQFF. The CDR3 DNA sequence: TGTGCCAGCAGCTCCGCGATTAGCGCTGAGTACAATGAGCAGTTCTTC.

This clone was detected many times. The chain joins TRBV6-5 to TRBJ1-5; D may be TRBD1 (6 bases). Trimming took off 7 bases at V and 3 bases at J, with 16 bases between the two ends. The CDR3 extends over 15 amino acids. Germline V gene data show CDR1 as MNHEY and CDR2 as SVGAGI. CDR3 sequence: CASTLSGGINQPQHF. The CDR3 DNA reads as TGTGCCAGCACCCTTTCTGGGGGCATCAATCAGCCCCAGCATTTT.

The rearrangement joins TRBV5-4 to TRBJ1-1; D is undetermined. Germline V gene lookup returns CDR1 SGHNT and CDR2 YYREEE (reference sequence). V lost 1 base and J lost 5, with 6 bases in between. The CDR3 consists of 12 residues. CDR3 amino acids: CASSLYSTEAFF. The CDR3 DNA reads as TGTGCCAGCAGCTTGTACTCGACTGAAGCTTTCTTT. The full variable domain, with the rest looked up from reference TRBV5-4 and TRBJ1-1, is ETGVTQSPTHLIKTRGQQVTLRCSSQSGHNTVSWYQQALGQGPQFIFQYYREEENGRGNFPPRFSGLQFPNYSSELNVNALELDDSALYLCASSLYSTEAFFGQGTRLTVV.

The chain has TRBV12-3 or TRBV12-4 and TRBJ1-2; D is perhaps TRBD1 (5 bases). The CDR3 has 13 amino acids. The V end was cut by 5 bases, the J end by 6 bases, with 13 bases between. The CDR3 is CASSQYQGDGYTF. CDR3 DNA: TGTGCCAGCAGTCAGTACCAGGGTGATGGCTACACCTTC.